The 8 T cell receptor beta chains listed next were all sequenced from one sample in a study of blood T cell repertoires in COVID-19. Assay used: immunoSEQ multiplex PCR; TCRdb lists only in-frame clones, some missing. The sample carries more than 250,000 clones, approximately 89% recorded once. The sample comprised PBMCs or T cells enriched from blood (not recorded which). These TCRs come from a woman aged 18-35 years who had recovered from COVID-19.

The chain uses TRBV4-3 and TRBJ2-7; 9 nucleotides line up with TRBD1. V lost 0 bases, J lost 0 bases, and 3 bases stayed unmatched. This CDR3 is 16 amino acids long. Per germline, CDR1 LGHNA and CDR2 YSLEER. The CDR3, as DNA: TGCGCCAGCAGCCAAGATAGGGGACAGGGCTCCTACGAGCAGTACTTC. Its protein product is CASSQDRGQGSYEQYF.

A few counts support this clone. The CDR3 DNA is TGTGCCAGCAGTTTAAGTGCTCTGACTAGCGGTCCCTACAATGAGCAGTTCTTC. This gives the protein CASSLSALTSGPYNEQFF. The chain links TRBV27 to TRBJ2-1, with 9 bases lining up with TRBD2. The J segment lost 2 bases and the V segment lost 2 bases, leaving 10 bases of the junction unmatched. CDR3 size: 18 residues. Germline CDR1 reads MNHEY; CDR2 reads SMNVEV (reference sequence).

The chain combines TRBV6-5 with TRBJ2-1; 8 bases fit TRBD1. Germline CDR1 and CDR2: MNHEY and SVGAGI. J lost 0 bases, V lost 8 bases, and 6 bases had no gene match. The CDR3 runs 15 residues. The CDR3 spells CASERTGSSYNEQFF. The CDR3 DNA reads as TGTGCCAGCGAGAGGACAGGGAGCTCCTACAATGAGCAGTTCTTC.

The CDR3 region has the DNA TGCGCCAGCAGCCAAGATTTAACTAGCGGGGATAAAGAGACCCAGTACTTC. Translating it yields CASSQDLTSGDKETQYF. The chain is built from TRBV4-3 and TRBJ2-5, with TRBD2 matching 10 bases. This CDR3 has 17 residues. The ends lost 0 bases at V and 3 bases at J; junction bases unmatched: 7. CDR1 is LGHNA and CDR2 is YSLEER in the germline V gene.

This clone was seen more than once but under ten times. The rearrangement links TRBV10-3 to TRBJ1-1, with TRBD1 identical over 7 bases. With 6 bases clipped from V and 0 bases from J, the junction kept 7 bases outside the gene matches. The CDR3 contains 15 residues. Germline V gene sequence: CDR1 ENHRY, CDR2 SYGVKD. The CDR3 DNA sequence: TGTGCCATCAGCCGACAGGGAGCCTTGAACACTGAAGCTTTCTTT. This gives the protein CAISRQGALNTEAFF.

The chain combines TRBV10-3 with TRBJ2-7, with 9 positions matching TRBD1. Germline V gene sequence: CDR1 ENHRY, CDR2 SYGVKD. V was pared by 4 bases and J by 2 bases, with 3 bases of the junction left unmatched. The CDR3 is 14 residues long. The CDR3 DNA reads TGTGCCATCAGTGTCCGGGACAGGGCCTACGAGCAGTACTTC. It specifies CAISVRDRAYEQYF.

DNA for the CDR3: TGTGCCAGCAGCTTGACAGGGGCTACCTACGAGCAGTACTTC. Its translation is CASSLTGATYEQYF. The gene calls are TRBV7-3 and TRBJ2-7; 8 bases fit TRBD1. This CDR3 has 14 residues. V lost 3 bases to trimming and J lost 2 bases; unmatched junction nucleotides: 3. Per the germline V gene, CDR1 is SGHTA and CDR2 is FQGTGA.

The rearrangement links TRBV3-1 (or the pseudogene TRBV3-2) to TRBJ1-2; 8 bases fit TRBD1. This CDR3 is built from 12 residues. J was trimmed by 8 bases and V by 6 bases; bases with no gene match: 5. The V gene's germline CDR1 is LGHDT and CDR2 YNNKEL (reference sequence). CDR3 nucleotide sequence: TGTGCCAGCAGTTTACAGGGGGACGGCTACACCTTC. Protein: CASSLQGDGYTF.